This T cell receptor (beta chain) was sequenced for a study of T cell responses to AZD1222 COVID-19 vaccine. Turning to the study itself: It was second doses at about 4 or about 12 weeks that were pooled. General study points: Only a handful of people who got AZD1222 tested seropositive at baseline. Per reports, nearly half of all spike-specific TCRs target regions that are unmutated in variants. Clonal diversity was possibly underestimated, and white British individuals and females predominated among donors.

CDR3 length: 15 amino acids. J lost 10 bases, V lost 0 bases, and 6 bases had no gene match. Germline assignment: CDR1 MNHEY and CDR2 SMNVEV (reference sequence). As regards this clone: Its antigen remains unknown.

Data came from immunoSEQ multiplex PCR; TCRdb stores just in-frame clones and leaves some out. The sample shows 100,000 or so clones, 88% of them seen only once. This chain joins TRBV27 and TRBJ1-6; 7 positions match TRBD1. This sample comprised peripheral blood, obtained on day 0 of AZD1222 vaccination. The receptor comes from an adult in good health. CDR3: CASSLSPDRDSPLHF. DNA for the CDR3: TGTGCCAGCAGTTTATCCCCAGACAGGGACTCACCCCTCCACTTT.